This TCR beta chain is from a study of T-cell memory formation after mild COVID-19. V was clipped by 0 bases and J by 3 bases, with 8 bases between them. The CDR3 consists of 14 residues. The V gene's germline CDR1 is MNHEY and CDR2 SVGAGI. Employing constant-segment primers, 5'RACE generated TCR alpha and TCR beta cDNA libraries bearing sample barcodes and UMIs. From the 5' RACE reads, TCRdb called clonotypes with MiXCR, one entry per CDR3 protein. The sample holds roughly 400,000 distinct CDR3 sequences, more than 20% seen once. V gene TRBV6-5 combines with J gene TRBJ2-5; tentatively, D is TRBD1 (6 bases). The clonotype was recovered from an adult woman who had mild COVID-19 (a few samples of this study predate the infection). Cell type and time point are not known. Sequenced: PBMCs or a T cell subset sorted from them (not recorded which). The CDR3 spells CASSYSYREETQYF. The CDR3 DNA follows: TGTGCCAGCAGTTACTCGTACAGGGAAGAGACCCAGTACTTC.